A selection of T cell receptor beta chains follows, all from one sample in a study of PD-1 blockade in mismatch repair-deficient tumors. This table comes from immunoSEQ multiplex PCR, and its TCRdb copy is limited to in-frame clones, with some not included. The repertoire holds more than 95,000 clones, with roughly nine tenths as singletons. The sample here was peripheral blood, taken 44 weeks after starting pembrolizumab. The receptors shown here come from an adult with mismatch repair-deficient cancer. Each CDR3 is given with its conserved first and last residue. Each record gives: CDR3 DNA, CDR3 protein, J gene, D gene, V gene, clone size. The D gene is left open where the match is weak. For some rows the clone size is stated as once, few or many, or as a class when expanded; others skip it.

DNA: TGTGCCATCAGTGAGGGACGGGAGGTGAACCAAGAGACCCAGTACTTC
CDR3: CAISEGREVNQETQYF
J: TRBJ2-5
D: TRBD2
V: TRBV10-3
size: -

DNA: TGTGCCAGCAGCTCCATCCGGGGTAACGATCAGCCCCAGCATTTT
CDR3: CASSSIRGNDQPQHF
J: TRBJ1-5
D: -
V: TRBV11-2
size: -

DNA: TGTGCCAGCAGTGAATCACTTTATTCCTACTATGGCTACACCTTC
CDR3: CASSESLYSYYGYTF
J: TRBJ1-2
D: -
V: TRBV2
size: once

DNA: TGCGCCAGCAGCCTTTTGGACAGGGACGAGCAGTACTTC
CDR3: CASSLLDRDEQYF
J: TRBJ2-7
D: TRBD1
V: TRBV4-1
size: -

DNA: TGTGCCAGTAGTCCGATTGGGCGGGGGAATGAGCAGTTCTTC
CDR3: CASSPIGRGNEQFF
J: TRBJ2-1
D: TRBD2
V: TRBV19
size: -

DNA: TGTGCCAGCAGCCCGACAGGGTTTAGGGACATTCAGTACTTC
CDR3: CASSPTGFRDIQYF
J: TRBJ2-4
D: TRBD1
V: TRBV5-6
size: -

DNA: TGTGCCAGCAGTTTCGATAGATTAACGAGTGGAGATACGCAGTATTTT
CDR3: CASSFDRLTSGDTQYF
J: TRBJ2-3
D: -
V: TRBV27
size: -

DNA: TGTGCCAGCAGCTTAGACAGGGCCGACTATGGCTACACCTTC
CDR3: CASSLDRADYGYTF
J: TRBJ1-2
D: -
V: TRBV7-9
size: -

DNA: TGCAGCGGGGGACTAGCGGGAGTAGGTGAGCAGTTCTTC
CDR3: CSGGLAGVGEQFF
J: TRBJ2-1
D: TRBD2
V: TRBV29-1
size: -

DNA: TGTGCCAGCAGCTCCTCTAGCGGGGCGAACACCGGGGAGCTGTTTTTT
CDR3: CASSSSSGANTGELFF
J: TRBJ2-2
D: TRBD2
V: TRBV7-2
size: -

DNA: TGTGCCAGCACCCTGGGGGGGCCTGCCAATGAGCAGTTCTTC
CDR3: CASTLGGPANEQFF
J: TRBJ2-1
D: -
V: TRBV5-4
size: -

DNA: TGCGCCAGCAGCCAAAACCCAACCGCCAAGAACACTGAAGCTTTCTTT
CDR3: CASSQNPTAKNTEAFF
J: TRBJ1-1
D: -
V: TRBV4-1
size: -

DNA: TGTGCCAGCAGCTTGGAGGTTGCGAGCACTGAAGCTTTCTTT
CDR3: CASSLEVASTEAFF
J: TRBJ1-1
D: -
V: TRBV5-4
size: -

DNA: TGTGCCAGTAGTATAGATAGGGGGCGGGAGCAGTACTTC
CDR3: CASSIDRGREQYF
J: TRBJ2-7
D: TRBD1
V: TRBV19
size: -

DNA: TGCGCCAGCAGCCAAGGAACCTACTTTGGGCGCCGGACCGGGGAGCTGTTTTTT
CDR3: CASSQGTYFGRRTGELFF
J: TRBJ2-2
D: -
V: TRBV4-3
size: -

DNA: TGTGCCAGTAGTGAACTAGCGGGATTCCACGAGCAGTACTTC
CDR3: CASSELAGFHEQYF
J: TRBJ2-7
D: TRBD2
V: TRBV19
size: -

DNA: TGTGCCAGCAGCCCCCCACACGGACTAGAAGAGACCCAGTACTTC
CDR3: CASSPPHGLEETQYF
J: TRBJ2-5
D: TRBD2
V: TRBV11-3
size: -

DNA: TGTGCCAGCTCACCGGACAGTTACGAGCAGTACTTC
CDR3: CASSPDSYEQYF
J: TRBJ2-7
D: -
V: TRBV18
size: -

DNA: TGTGCTAGTGGCGCCCCGGGGCTTCGGGAGCAGTACTTC
CDR3: CASGAPGLREQYF
J: TRBJ2-7
D: -
V: TRBV12-5
size: -

DNA: TGTGCCTGGAGGGTCCTAGCGGGAGGAGGATCGTTCTTC
CDR3: CAWRVLAGGGSFF
J: TRBJ2-1
D: TRBD2
V: TRBV30
size: -

DNA: TGCAGCGTTGAAGATCGTTCAGGGGGCTGGACCGGGGAGCTGTTTTTT
CDR3: CSVEDRSGGWTGELFF
J: TRBJ2-2
D: TRBD1
V: TRBV29-1
size: once

DNA: TGCAGCGTTGGAGCGGGAGACTACAATGAGCAGTTCTTC
CDR3: CSVGAGDYNEQFF
J: TRBJ2-1
D: TRBD2
V: TRBV29-1
size: -

DNA: TGTGCCTGGAGTGTACAGTCTGGGGCCAACGTCCTGACTTTC
CDR3: CAWSVQSGANVLTF
J: TRBJ2-6
D: -
V: TRBV30
size: -

DNA: TGTGCCAGCAGTGAGAGGGGGGCGCCTAACACTGAAGCTTTCTTT
CDR3: CASSERGAPNTEAFF
J: TRBJ1-1
D: -
V: TRBV2
size: -

DNA: TGTGCCAGCAGTGTAGCTCGTTACAATGAGCAGTTCTTC
CDR3: CASSVARYNEQFF
J: TRBJ2-1
D: -
V: TRBV2
size: -

DNA: TGTGCCAGCAGCTCAGGACAGAACGAGCAGTACTTC
CDR3: CASSSGQNEQYF
J: TRBJ2-7
D: -
V: TRBV11-2
size: -

DNA: TGTGCCAGCAGCGACATAGCGGGAGTTACCTACAATGAGCAGTTCTTC
CDR3: CASSDIAGVTYNEQFF
J: TRBJ2-1
D: TRBD2
V: TRBV2
size: few

DNA: TGTGCCAGCAGCTTGGGAGGTCAGGGGCCCTACGAGCAGTACTTC
CDR3: CASSLGGQGPYEQYF
J: TRBJ2-7
D: -
V: TRBV5-4
size: -

DNA: TGCGCCAGCAGCCAAGTGGCGGGAGGGCCAGCCTACGAGCAGTACTTC
CDR3: CASSQVAGGPAYEQYF
J: TRBJ2-7
D: TRBD2
V: TRBV4-1
size: -

DNA: TGTGCCAGCAGAGCCGTAGAAGCAGGCTACGAGCAGTACTTC
CDR3: CASRAVEAGYEQYF
J: TRBJ2-7
D: -
V: TRBV2
size: once

DNA: TGCGCCAGCAGCCAAGATGGGGTAGCGGAGTTCTCCTACAATGAGCAGTTCTTC
CDR3: CASSQDGVAEFSYNEQFF
J: TRBJ2-1
D: -
V: TRBV4-3
size: -

DNA: TGTGCCAGCAGCTTAAACCGACAGGTCTATGGCTACACCTTC
CDR3: CASSLNRQVYGYTF
J: TRBJ1-2
D: -
V: TRBV11-2
size: -

DNA: TGTGCCAGCAAAGACAGGGGAATTCTTAATGAGCAGTTCTTC
CDR3: CASKDRGILNEQFF
J: TRBJ2-1
D: TRBD1
V: TRBV27
size: -

DNA: TGTGCCAGTAGGAGACAGGCAGGTGAGCAGTTCTTC
CDR3: CASRRQAGEQFF
J: TRBJ2-1
D: -
V: TRBV19
size: -

DNA: TGTGCCAGCAGCTTAGGAGGGGGCAATCAGCCCCAGCATTTT
CDR3: CASSLGGGNQPQHF
J: TRBJ1-5
D: -
V: TRBV13
size: -

DNA: TGTGCCAGCAGTTACTCACTTGCCTTAACTAATGAAAAACTGTTTTTT
CDR3: CASSYSLALTNEKLFF
J: TRBJ1-4
D: -
V: TRBV6-5
size: -

DNA: TGTGCCAGCAGTGAGCGGATAGCAGATACGCAGTATTTT
CDR3: CASSERIADTQYF
J: TRBJ2-3
D: -
V: TRBV2
size: -

DNA: TGTGCCAGCAGCGGCCGGGACAGGGACTGGCGCCTCTCCTACAATGAGCAGTTCTTC
CDR3: CASSGRDRDWRLSYNEQFF
J: TRBJ2-1
D: TRBD1
V: TRBV9
size: once

DNA: TGTGCCAGCAGTGACTCGGGACAGGGGGCAGATACGCAGTATTTT
CDR3: CASSDSGQGADTQYF
J: TRBJ2-3
D: TRBD1
V: TRBV6-4
size: medium-sized

DNA: TGCGCCAGCAGCCAGGGAACTACGCCACTACAAGAGACCCAGTACTTC
CDR3: CASSQGTTPLQETQYF
J: TRBJ2-5
D: -
V: TRBV4-3
size: -